These 12 T cell receptor beta chains came from one sample sequenced in a study of T-cell memory formation after mild COVID-19. MiXCR, run by TCRdb on the 5' RACE reads, gives a single entry per CDR3 protein. The table records roughly 250,000 distinct CDR3 sequences, 15% to 20% of them present only once. The sample was PBMCs or a T cell subset sorted from them (not recorded which). These receptors originate from a man aged 18 to 30 who had mild COVID-19 (a few samples of this study predate the infection). Cell type and time point are not known.

In its sample, this clonotype was seen a few times. The gene calls are TRBV20-1 and TRBJ2-3; 8 nucleotides line up with TRBD1. The V and J ends lost 6 bases and 2 bases, in that order; junction bases with no gene match: 7. Germline V CDR1 and CDR2: DFQATT, SNEGSKA (reference sequence). This CDR3 comprises 14 residues. The DNA for the CDR3 is TGCAGTGCCCCAAGGGGACAGGACACAGATACGCAGTATTTT. As protein: CSAPRGQDTDTQYF.

The chain carries TRBV20-1 and TRBJ2-1, with 7 bases that match TRBD2. The CDR3 spans 16 residues. Germline V gene data show CDR1 as DFQATT and CDR2 as SNEGSKA (reference sequence). Trimming cost V 1 base and J 10 bases; bases outside gene matches: 16. CDR3 DNA: TGCAGTGCTAGAGCCGGACTTCAAGCGGGATCCGGAGAGCAGTTCTTC. This sequence encodes CSARAGLQAGSGEQFF.

This chain links TRBV7-9 with TRBJ1-1, with 9 bases lining up with TRBD1. CDR1 is SEHNR, CDR2 FQNEAQ, per germline (reference sequence). Trimming took 3 bases from V and 3 from J; bases not matched to a gene: 5. The CDR3 totals 15 residues. CDR3 sequence (DNA): TGTGCCAGCAGCTTGGACAGGGGTATGGACACTGAAGCTTTCTTT. Its translation: CASSLDRGMDTEAFF.

This clonotype was counted at least ten times. J is TRBJ2-4 and V is TRBV7-9; D uncertain. Trimming took off 6 bases at V and 7 bases at J, with 13 bases between the two ends. The length of the CDR3 is 13 residues. Per germline, CDR1 SEHNR and CDR2 FQNEAQ (reference sequence). Here the CDR3 reads CASRLTTENIQYF. CDR3 DNA: TGTGCCAGCAGATTGACGACGGAGAACATTCAGTACTTC.

The V and J genes are TRBV10-3 and TRBJ2-7; no reliable D call. V dropped 7 bases and J dropped 1 base, with 8 bases sitting between them. CDR1 is ENHRY, CDR2 SYGVKD, per germline. CDR3 length: 12 residues. The CDR3 DNA reads as TGTGCCATCAATGATGGTTCCTACGAGCAGTACGTC. Protein product: CAINDGSYEQYV.

The DNA of the CDR3 is TGTGCCAGCAGTTTTCAGAGCTCGAACACTGAAGCTTTCTTT. Translated: CASSFQSSNTEAFF. V usage is TRBV12-3 or TRBV12-4 and J usage is TRBJ1-1; D remains unclear. V was cut by 3 bases and J by 1 base, with 9 bases left in between. The CDR3 extends over 14 amino acids.

The V call is TRBV11-2, the J call TRBJ2-1; the D gene is possibly TRBD2 (5 bases). CDR1 and CDR2 (germline): SGHAT, FQNNGV. The germline V and J ends were trimmed by 1 base and 6 bases, with 10 bases remaining between them. This CDR3 is 14 amino acids long. CDR3 region: CASSLAGSSNEQFF. CDR3 bases: TGTGCCAGCAGCTTAGCGGGGAGCAGCAATGAGCAGTTCTTC.

This chain connects TRBV4-3 to TRBJ2-1, with 7 bases aligning to TRBD1. The CDR3 length is 15 residues. V lost 4 bases and J lost 6; bases outside the gene matches: 9. The germline V gene encodes CDR1 LGHNA and CDR2 YSLEER. CDR3 sequence reads: CASSPTKGASNEQFF. CDR3 nucleotides: TGCGCCAGCAGCCCTACTAAGGGGGCGTCCAATGAGCAGTTCTTC.

In this sample, this clonotype turned up a few times. The chain couples TRBV11-3 to TRBJ2-1; D is unresolved. Trimming took off 0 bases at V and 5 bases at J, with 5 bases between the two ends. There are 13 residues in the CDR3. CDR1 SGHNT and CDR2 YENEEA come from the germline V gene. The CDR3 reads CASSLERHNEQFF. CDR3 nucleotides: TGTGCCAGCAGCTTAGAACGACACAATGAGCAGTTCTTC. Supplemented by reference TRBV11-3 and TRBJ2-1, the full variable domain reads EAGVVQSPRYKIIEKKQPVAFWCNPISGHNTLYWYLQNLGQGPELLIRYENEEAVDDSQLPKDRFSAERLKGVDSTLKIQPAELGDSAVYLCASSLERHNEQFFGPGTRLTVL.

The V call is TRBV2, the J call TRBJ1-2; D is unclear. CDR3 length equals 14 residues. Germline assignment: CDR1 SNHLY and CDR2 FYNNEI. Trimming left V 4 bases short and J 0 bases short, with 9 bases between. This chain's CDR3 is CASSAAAANYGYTF. CDR3 sequence (DNA): TGTGCCAGCAGTGCGGCGGCAGCTAACTATGGCTACACCTTC.

The chain carries TRBV6-5 and TRBJ1-1; TRBD1 agrees at 9 bases. The CDR3 runs 16 residues. V lost 5 bases to trimming and J lost 2 bases; unmatched junction nucleotides: 9. Germline CDR1 reads MNHEY; CDR2 reads SVGAGI. This chain's CDR3 is CASSGETGGTNTEAFF. CDR3 sequence (DNA): TGTGCCAGCAGTGGAGAGACAGGGGGAACTAACACTGAAGCTTTCTTT.

This chain connects TRBV10-3 to TRBJ2-6; D not certain. The CDR3 spans 16 residues. Per the germline V gene, CDR1 is ENHRY and CDR2 is SYGVKD. V was clipped by 3 bases and J by 0 bases, with 9 bases between them. CDR3 coding DNA: TGTGCCATCAGTGATGCCCCAGACTCTGGGGCCAACGTCCTGACTTTC. Its translation: CAISDAPDSGANVLTF.